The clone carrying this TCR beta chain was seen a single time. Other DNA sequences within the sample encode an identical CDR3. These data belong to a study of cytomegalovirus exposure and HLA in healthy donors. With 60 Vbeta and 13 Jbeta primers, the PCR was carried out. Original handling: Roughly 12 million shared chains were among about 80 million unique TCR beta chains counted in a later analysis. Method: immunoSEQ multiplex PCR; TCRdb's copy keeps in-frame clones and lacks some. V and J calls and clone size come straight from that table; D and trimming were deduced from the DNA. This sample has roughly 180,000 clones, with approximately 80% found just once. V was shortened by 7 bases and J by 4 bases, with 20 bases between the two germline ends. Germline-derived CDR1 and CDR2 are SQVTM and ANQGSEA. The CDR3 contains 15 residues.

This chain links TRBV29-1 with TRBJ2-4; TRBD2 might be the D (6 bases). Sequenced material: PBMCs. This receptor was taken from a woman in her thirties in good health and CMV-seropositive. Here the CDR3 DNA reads TGCAGCGCCGAGAAAGGAACTAGCCCTAAAAACATTCAGTACTTC. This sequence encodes CSAEKGTSPKNIQYF.